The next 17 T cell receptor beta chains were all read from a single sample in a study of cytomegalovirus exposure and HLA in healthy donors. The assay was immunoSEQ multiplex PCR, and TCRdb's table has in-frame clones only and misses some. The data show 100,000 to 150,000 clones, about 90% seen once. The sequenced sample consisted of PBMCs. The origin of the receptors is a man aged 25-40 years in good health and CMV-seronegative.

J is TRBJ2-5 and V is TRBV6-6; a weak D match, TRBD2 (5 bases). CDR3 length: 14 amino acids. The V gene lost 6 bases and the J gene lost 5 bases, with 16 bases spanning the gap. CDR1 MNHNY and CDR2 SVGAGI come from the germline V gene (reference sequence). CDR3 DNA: TGTGCCAGCAGGCCTGGAGGCAGTGGGGAGACCCAGTACTTC. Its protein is CASRPGGSGETQYF.

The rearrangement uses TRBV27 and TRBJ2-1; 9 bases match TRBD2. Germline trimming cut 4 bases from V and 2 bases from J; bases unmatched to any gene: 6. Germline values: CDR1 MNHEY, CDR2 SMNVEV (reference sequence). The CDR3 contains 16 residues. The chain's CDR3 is CASSSVAGVTYNEQFF. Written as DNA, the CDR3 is TGTGCCAGCAGTTCGGTAGCGGGAGTAACCTACAATGAGCAGTTCTTC.

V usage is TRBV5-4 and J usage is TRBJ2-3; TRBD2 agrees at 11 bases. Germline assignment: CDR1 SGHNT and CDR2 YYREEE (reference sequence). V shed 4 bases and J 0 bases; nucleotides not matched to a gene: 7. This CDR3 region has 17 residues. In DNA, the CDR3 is TGTGCCAGCAGCGGCCGGATAGCGGGAGGGAGCACAGATACGCAGTATTTT. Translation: CASSGRIAGGSTDTQYF.

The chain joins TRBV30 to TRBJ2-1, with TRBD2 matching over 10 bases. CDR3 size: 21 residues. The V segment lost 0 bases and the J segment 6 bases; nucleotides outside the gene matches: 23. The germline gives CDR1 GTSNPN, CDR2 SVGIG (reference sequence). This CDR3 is CAWSVFPPSGRWMVGGNEQFF. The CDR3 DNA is TGTGCCTGGAGTGTCTTTCCTCCTAGCGGGAGATGGATGGTAGGGGGCAATGAGCAGTTCTTC.

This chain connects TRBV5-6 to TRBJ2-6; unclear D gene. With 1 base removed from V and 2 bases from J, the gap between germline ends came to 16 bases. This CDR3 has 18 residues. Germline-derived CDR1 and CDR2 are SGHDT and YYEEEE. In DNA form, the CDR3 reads TGTGCCAGCAGCTTGTATGTGGAGTCACTCGCTGGGGCCAACGTCCTGACTTTC. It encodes CASSLYVESLAGANVLTF.

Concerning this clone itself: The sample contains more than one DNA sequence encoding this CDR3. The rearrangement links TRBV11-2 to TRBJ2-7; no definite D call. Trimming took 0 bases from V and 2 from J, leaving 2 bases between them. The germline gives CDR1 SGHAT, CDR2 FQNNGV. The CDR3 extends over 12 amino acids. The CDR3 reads CASSLDTYEQYF. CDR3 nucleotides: TGTGCCAGCAGCTTAGATACCTACGAGCAGTACTTC.

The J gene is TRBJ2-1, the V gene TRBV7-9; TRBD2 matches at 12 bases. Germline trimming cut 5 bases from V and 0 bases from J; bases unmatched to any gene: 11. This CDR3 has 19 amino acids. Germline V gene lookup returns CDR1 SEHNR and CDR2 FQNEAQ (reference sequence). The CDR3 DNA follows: TGTGCCAGCAGCAATATACTAGCGGGAGGTCCGCACTCCTACAATGAGCAGTTCTTC. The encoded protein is CASSNILAGGPHSYNEQFF.

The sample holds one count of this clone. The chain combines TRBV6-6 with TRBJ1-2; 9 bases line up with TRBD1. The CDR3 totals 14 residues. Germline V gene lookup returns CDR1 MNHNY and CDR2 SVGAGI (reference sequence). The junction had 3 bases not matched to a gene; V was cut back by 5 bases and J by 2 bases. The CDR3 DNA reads TGTGCCAGCAGTCTTGGGACAGGGAACTATGGCTACACCTTC. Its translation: CASSLGTGNYGYTF.

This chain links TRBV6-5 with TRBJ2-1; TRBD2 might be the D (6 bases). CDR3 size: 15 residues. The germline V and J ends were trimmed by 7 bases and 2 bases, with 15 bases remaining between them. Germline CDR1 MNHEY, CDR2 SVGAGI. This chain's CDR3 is CASTLLRTTYNEQFF. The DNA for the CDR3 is TGTGCCAGCACCTTACTCAGGACTACCTACAATGAGCAGTTCTTC.

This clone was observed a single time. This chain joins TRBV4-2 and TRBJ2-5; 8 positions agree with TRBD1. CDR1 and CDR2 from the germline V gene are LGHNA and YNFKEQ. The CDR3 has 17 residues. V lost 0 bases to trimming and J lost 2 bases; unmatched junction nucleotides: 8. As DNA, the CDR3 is TGTGCCAGCAGCCAAGAAATGACAGGGGTTAGGCAAGAGACCCAGTACTTC. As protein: CASSQEMTGVRQETQYF.

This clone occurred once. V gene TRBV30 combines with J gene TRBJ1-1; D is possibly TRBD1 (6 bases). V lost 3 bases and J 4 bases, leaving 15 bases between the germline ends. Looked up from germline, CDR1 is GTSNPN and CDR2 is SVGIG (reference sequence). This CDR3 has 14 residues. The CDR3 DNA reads TGTGCCTGGAGCGTTACAGGGTGGAGCACTGAAGCTTTCTTT. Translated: CAWSVTGWSTEAFF.

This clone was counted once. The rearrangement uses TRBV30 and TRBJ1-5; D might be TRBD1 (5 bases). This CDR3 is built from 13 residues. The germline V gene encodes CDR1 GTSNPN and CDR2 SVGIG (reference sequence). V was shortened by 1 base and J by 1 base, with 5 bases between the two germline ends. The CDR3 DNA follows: TGTGCCTGGAGTGGACAGAGCAATCAGCCCCAGCATTTT. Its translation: CAWSGQSNQPQHF.

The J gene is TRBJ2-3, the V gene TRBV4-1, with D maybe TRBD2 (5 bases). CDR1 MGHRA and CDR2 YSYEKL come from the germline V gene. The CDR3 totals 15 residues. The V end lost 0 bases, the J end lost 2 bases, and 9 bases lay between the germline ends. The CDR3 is CASSQEGRDTDTQYF. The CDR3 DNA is TGCGCCAGCAGCCAAGAGGGTCGGGACACAGATACGCAGTATTTT.

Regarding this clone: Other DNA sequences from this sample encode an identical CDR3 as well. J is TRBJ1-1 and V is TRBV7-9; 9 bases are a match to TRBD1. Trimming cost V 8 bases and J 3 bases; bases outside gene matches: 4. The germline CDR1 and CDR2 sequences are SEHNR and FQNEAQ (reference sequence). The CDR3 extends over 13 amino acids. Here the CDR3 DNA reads TGTGCCAGCTCAAGGACAGGGGACACTGAAGCTTTCTTT. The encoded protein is CASSRTGDTEAFF.

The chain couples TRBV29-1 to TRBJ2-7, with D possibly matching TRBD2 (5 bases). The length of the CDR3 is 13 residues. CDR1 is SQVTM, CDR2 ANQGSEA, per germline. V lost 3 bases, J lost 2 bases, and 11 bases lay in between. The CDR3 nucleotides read TGCAGCGTTGATGGAGGCGGTCCCTACGAGCAGTACTTC. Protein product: CSVDGGGPYEQYF.

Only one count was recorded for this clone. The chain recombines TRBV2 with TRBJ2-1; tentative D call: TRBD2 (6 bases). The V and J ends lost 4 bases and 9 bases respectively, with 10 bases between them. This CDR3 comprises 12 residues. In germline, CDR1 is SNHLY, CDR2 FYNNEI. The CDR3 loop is CASSGGLPEQFF. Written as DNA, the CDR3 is TGTGCCAGCAGTGGGGGACTCCCTGAGCAGTTCTTC. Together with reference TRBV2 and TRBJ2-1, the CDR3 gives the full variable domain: EPEVTQTPSHQVTQMGQEVILRCVPISNHLYFYWYRQILGQKVEFLVSFYNNEISEKSEIFDDQFSVERPDGSNFTLKIRSTKLEDSAMYFCASSGGLPEQFFGPGTRLTVL.

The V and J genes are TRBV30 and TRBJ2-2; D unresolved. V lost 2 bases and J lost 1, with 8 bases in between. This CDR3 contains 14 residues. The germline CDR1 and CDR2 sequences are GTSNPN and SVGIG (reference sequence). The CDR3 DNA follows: TGTGCCTGGAGTCGCTACAGGAACACCGGGGAGCTGTTTTTT. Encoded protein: CAWSRYRNTGELFF.